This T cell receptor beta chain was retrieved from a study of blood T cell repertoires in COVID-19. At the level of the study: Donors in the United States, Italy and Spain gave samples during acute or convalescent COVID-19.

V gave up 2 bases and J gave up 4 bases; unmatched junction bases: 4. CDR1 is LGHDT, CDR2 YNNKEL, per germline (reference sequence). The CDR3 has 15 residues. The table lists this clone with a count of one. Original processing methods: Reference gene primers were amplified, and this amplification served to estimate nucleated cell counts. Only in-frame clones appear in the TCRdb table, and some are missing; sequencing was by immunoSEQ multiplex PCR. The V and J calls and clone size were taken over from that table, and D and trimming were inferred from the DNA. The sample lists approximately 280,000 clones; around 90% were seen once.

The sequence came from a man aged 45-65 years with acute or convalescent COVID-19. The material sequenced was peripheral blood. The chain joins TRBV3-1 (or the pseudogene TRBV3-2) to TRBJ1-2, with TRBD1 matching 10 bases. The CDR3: CASSQPGQGTYGYTF. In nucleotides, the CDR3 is TGTGCCAGCAGCCAACCGGGACAGGGGACCTATGGCTACACCTTC.